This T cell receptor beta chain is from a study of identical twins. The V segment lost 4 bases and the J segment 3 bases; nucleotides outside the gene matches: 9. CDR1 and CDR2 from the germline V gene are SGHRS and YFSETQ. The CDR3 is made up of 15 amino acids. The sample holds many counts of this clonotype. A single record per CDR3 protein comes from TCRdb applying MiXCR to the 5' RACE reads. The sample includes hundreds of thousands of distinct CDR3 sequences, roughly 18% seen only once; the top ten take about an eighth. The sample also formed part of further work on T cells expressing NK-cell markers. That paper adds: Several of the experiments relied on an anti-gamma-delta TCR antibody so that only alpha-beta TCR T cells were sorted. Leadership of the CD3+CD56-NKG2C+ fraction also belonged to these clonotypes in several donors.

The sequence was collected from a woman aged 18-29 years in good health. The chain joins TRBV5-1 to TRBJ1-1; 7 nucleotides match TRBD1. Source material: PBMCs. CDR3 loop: CASSVLTGRDTEAFF. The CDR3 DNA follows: TGCGCCAGCAGCGTCCTGACAGGGAGGGACACTGAAGCTTTCTTT. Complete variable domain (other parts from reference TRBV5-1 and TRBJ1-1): KAGVTQTPRYLIKTRGQQVTLSCSPISGHRSVSWYQQTPGQGLQFLFEYFSETQRNKGNFPGRFSGRQFSNSRSEMNVSTLELGDSALYLCASSVLTGRDTEAFFGQGTRLTVV.